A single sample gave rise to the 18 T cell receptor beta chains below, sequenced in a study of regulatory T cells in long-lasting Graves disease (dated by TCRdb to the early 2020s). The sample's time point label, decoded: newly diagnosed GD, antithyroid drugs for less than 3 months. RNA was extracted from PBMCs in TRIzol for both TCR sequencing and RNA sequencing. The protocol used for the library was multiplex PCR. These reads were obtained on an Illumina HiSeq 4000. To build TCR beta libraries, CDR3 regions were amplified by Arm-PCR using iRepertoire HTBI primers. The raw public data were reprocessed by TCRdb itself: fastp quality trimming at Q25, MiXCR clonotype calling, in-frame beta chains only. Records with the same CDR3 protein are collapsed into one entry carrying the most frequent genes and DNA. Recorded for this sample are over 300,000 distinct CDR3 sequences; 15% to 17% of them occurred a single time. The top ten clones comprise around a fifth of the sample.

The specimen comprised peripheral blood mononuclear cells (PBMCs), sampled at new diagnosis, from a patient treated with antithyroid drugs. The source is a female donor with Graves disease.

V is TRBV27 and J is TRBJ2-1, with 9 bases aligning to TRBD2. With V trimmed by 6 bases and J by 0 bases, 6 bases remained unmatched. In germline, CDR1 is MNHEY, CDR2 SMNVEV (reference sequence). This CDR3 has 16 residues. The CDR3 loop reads CASRTSGGSSYNEQFF. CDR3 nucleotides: TGTGCCAGCAGGACTAGCGGAGGGAGCTCCTACAATGAGCAGTTCTTC.

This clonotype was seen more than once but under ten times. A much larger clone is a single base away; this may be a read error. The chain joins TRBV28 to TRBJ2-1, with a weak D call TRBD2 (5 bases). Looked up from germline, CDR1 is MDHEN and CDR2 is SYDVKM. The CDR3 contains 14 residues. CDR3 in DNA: TGTGCCAGCAGAGGGAGCGGCTCCTACAATGGGCAGTTCTTC. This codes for CASRGSGSYNGQFF.

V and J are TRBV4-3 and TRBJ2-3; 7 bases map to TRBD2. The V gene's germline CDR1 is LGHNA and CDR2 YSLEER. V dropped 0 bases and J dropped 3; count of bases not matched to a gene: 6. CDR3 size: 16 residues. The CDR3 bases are TGCGCCAGCAGCCAAGACGCTTCCGGGGGGACAGATACGCAGTATTTT. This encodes CASSQDASGGTDTQYF.

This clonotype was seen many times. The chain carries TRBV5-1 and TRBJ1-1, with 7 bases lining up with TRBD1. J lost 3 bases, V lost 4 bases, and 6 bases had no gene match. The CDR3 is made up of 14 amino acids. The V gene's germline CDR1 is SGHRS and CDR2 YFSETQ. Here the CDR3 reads CASSQTGEDTEAFF. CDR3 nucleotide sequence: TGCGCCAGCAGCCAAACAGGGGAGGACACTGAAGCTTTCTTT.

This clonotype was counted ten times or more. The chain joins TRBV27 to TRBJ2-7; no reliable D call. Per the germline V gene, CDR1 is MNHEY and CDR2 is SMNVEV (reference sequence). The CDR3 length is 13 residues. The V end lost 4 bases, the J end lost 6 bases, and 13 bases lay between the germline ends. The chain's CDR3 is CASSWQTVREQYF. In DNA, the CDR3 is TGTGCCAGCAGTTGGCAGACTGTCCGCGAGCAGTACTTC.

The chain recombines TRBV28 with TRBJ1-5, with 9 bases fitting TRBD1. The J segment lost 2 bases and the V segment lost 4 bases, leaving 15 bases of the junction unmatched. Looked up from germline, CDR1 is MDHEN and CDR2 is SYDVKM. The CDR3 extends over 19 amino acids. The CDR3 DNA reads TGTGCCAGCAGTTGGGCGCCCGGGACAGGGCGCGATGGCAATCAGCCCCAGCATTTT. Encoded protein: CASSWAPGTGRDGNQPQHF. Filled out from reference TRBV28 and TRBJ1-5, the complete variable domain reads DVKVTQSSRYLVKRTGEKVFLECVQDMDHENMFWYRQDPGLGLRLIYFSYDVKMKEKGDIPEGYSVSREKKERFSLILESASTNQTSMYLCASSWAPGTGRDGNQPQHFGDGTRLSIL.

The CDR3 DNA follows: TGTGCCAGCAGTTTCGTGGCAGGGGGCAGCGAGCAGTACTTC. It encodes CASSFVAGGSEQYF. The J gene is TRBJ2-7, the V gene TRBV27, with 8 bases matching TRBD1. The CDR3 runs to 14 residues. Germline lookup yields CDR1 MNHEY and CDR2 SMNVEV (reference sequence). V shed 3 bases, J shed 6 bases, and the junction held 7 bases outside the gene matches.

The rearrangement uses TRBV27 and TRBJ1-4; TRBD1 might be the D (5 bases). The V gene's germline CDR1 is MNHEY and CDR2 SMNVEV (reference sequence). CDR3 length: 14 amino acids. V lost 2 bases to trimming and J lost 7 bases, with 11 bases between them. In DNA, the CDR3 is TGTGCCAGCAGTTTAGTGTCAACAGGTGAAAAACTGTTTTTT. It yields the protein CASSLVSTGEKLFF.

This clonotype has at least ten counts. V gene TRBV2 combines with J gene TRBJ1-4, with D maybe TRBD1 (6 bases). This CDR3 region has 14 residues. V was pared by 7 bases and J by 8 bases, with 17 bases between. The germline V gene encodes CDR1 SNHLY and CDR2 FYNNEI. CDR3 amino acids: CASKIQGSGEKLFF. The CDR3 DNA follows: TGTGCCAGCAAAATTCAGGGGTCGGGGGAAAAACTGTTTTTT.

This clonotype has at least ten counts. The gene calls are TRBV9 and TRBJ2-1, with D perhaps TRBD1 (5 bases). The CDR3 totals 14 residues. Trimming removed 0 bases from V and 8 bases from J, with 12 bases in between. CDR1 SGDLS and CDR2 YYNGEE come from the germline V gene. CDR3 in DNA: TGTGCCAGCAGCGTAGCTGGACACCTAGATGAGCAGTTCTTC. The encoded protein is CASSVAGHLDEQFF.

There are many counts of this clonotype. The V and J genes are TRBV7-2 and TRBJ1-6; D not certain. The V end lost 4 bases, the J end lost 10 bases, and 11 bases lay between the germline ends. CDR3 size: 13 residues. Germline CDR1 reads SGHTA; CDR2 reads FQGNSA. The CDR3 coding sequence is TGTGCCAGCAGCTGGCAGGAGAGGTCACCCCTCCACTTT. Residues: CASSWQERSPLHF.

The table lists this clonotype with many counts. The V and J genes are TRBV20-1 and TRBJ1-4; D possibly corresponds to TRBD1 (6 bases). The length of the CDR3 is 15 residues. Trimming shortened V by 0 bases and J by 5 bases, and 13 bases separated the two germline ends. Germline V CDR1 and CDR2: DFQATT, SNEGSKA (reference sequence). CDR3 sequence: CSARDPLRGNEKLFF. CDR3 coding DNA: TGCAGTGCTAGAGATCCCCTCAGGGGAAATGAAAAACTGTTTTTT.

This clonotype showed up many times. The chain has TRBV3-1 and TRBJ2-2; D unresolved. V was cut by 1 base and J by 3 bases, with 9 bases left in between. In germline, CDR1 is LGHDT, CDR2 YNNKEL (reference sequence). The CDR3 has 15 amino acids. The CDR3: CASSQVYSYTGELFF. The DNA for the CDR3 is TGTGCCAGCAGCCAAGTTTACAGCTACACCGGGGAGCTGTTTTTT.

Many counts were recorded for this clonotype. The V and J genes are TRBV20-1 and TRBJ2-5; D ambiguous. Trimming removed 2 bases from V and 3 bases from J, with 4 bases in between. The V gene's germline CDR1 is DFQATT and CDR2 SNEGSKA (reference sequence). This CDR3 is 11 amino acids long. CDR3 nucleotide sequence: TGCAGTGCTAGAAACAAAGAGACCCAGTACTTC. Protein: CSARNKETQYF.

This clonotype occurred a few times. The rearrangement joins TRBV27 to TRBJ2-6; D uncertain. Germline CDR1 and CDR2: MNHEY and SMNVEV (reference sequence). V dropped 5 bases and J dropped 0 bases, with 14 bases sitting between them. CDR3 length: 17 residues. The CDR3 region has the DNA TGTGCCAGCAGTCTCGCCTGGCGGCTCTCTGGGGCCAACGTCCTGACTTTC. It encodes CASSLAWRLSGANVLTF.

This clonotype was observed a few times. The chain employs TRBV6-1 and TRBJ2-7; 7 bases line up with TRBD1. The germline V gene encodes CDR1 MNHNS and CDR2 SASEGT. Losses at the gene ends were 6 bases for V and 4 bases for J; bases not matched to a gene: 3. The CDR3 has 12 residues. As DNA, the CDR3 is TGTGCCAGCAGAAAGGGGGCATACGAGCAGTACTTC. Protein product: CASRKGAYEQYF.

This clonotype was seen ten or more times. The CDR3 spells CASSEGSFTGELFF. The CDR3 bases are TGTGCCAGCAGCGAAGGGTCTTTCACCGGGGAGCTGTTTTTT. The chain uses TRBV5-5 and TRBJ2-2; D is unresolved. Germline V gives CDR1 SGHKS, CDR2 YYEKEE (reference sequence). The CDR3 length is 14 residues. Between the trimmed V and J ends, which lost 4 bases and 4 bases, there was a span of 11 bases.

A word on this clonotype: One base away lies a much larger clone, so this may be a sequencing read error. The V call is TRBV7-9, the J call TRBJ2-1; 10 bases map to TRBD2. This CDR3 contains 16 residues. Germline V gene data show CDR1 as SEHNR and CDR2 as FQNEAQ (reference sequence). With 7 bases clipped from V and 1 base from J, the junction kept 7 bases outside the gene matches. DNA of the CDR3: TGTGCCAGCAACTCCGGACTAGCGGTATCCTACAATGAGCAGTTCTTC. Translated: CASNSGLAVSYNEQFF.